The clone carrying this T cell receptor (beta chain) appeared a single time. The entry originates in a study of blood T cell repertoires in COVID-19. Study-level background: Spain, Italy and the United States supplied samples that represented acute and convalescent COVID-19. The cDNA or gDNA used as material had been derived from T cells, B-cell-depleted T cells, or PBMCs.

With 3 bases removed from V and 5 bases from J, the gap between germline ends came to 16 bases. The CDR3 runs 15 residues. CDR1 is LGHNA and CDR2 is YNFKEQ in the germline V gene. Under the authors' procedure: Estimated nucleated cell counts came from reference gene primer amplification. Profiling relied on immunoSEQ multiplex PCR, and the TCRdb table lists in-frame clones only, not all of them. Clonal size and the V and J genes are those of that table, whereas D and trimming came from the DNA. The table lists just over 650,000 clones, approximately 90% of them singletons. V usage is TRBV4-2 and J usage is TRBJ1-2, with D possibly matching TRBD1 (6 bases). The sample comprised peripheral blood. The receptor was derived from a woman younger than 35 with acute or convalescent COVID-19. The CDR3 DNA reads TGTGCCAGCAGCCACAGGGCAGGGGAAGCGTATGGCTACACCTTC. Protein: CASSHRAGEAYGYTF.